This is a list of T cell receptor beta chains from one sample in a study of blood T cells in healthy people across ages. TCRdb passed the 5' RACE reads through MiXCR, listing each CDR3 protein once. The table has some 1.4 million distinct CDR3 sequences, approximately 40% seen once. The sequencing sample was made of blood. The receptors were gathered from a woman under 30 in good health. Each CDR3 is given with its conserved first and last residue. The D gene is left open where the match is weak. Where a row states a size, it is once, few, many or the class of an expanded clone; other rows omit it.

TRBD2	TRBV29-1	TRBJ2-1	-	CSVEGTSGKYNEQFF	TGCAGCGTTGAAGGGACTAGCGGGAAATACAATGAGCAGTTCTTC
-	TRBV2	TRBJ2-1	-	CASSEGDEQFF	TGTGCCAGCAGCGAGGGGGATGAGCAGTTCTTC
TRBD1	TRBV20-1	TRBJ2-3	-	CSAGTGGPRSTDTQYF	TGCAGTGCTGGGACAGGGGGTCCAAGAAGCACAGATACGCAGTATTTT
TRBD1	TRBV6-1	TRBJ2-1	few	CASSEERTGPSSYNEQFF	TGTGCCAGCAGTGAAGAACGGACAGGGCCGAGCTCCTACAATGAGCAGTTCTTC
TRBD2	TRBV2	TRBJ2-1	few	CASSGGSSGDSYNEQFF	TGTGCCAGCAGTGGGGGGTCTAGCGGGGACTCCTACAATGAGCAGTTCTTC
TRBD2	TRBV28	TRBJ2-5	-	CASSLSGGQIYNEQYF	TGTGCCAGCAGTTTAAGCGGGGGCCAGATTTACAATGAGCAGTACTTC
-	TRBV12-3/TRBV12-4	TRBJ2-1	-	CASSFGPLNEQFF	TGTGCCAGCAGTTTCGGGCCCCTAAATGAGCAGTTCTTC
TRBD2	TRBV6-1	TRBJ2-1	-	CASRGGTSGSSNEQFF	TGTGCCAGCAGGGGAGGGACTAGCGGGTCCTCCAATGAGCAGTTCTTC
TRBD1	TRBV6-1	TRBJ1-6	-	CASSEDRGWSPLHF	TGTGCCAGCAGTGAAGACAGGGGTTGGTCACCCCTCCACTTT
-	TRBV6-2/TRBV6-3	TRBJ2-3	-	CASSYPSALYTDTQYF	TGTGCCAGCAGTTACCCTTCGGCCTTATACACAGATACGCAGTATTTT
-	TRBV3-1	TRBJ2-3	many	CASSRRGTDTQYF	TGTGCCAGCAGCCGTCGGGGAACAGATACGCAGTATTTT
-	TRBV6-6	TRBJ2-7	few	CASSYGRGYGSYEQYF	TGTGCCAGCAGTTACGGAAGGGGCTACGGGTCCTACGAGCAGTACTTC
-	TRBV6-5	TRBJ2-7	-	CASVDGSYEQYF	TGTGCCAGCGTGGACGGATCCTACGAGCAGTACTTC
TRBD2	TRBV12-3/TRBV12-4	TRBJ2-1	few	CASSFQSGGRGNEQFF	TGTGCCAGCAGTTTTCAATCGGGGGGGAGGGGCAATGAGCAGTTCTTC
-	TRBV4-1	TRBJ2-7	-	CASRELGGYEQYF	TGCGCCAGCAGAGAACTAGGGGGCTACGAGCAGTACTTC
TRBD2	TRBV20-1	TRBJ2-1	-	CSARFMTSGSYEQFF	TGCAGTGCTAGGTTTATGACTAGCGGGAGTTACGAGCAGTTCTTC
-	TRBV29-1	TRBJ2-6	-	CGVDSGSGANVLTF	TGCGGCGTTGATTCTGGCTCTGGGGCCAACGTCCTGACTTTC
TRBD2	TRBV6-6	TRBJ2-4	-	CASSYSRGKGLSQNIQYF	TGTGCCAGCAGTTACTCGAGGGGTAAGGGACTATCCCAGAACATTCAGTACTTC
-	TRBV27	TRBJ1-2	-	CASSYLVQDAGTLYGYTF	TGTGCCAGCAGTTATTTGGTCCAGGACGCGGGGACTCTCTATGGCTACACCTTC
-	TRBV6-6	TRBJ1-1	few	CASSPKGPEAFF	TGTGCCAGCAGTCCGAAGGGCCCTGAAGCTTTCTTT
TRBD1	TRBV20-1	TRBJ1-5	-	CSAPGGRNQPQHF	TGCAGTGCTCCAGGGGGTAGAAATCAGCCCCAGCATTTT
-	TRBV4-1	TRBJ1-3	-	CASSQGEAAALSGNTIYF	TGCGCCAGCAGCCAGGGGGAGGCGGCGGCCCTCTCTGGAAACACCATATATTTT
TRBD2	TRBV5-1	TRBJ2-1	few	CASSPLGTSGGTEQFF	TGCGCCAGCAGCCCCCTCGGGACTAGCGGGGGGACCGAGCAGTTCTTC
TRBD2	TRBV12-3/TRBV12-4	TRBJ2-5	-	CASSFGLAGRQETQYF	TGTGCCAGCAGTTTCGGACTAGCGGGAAGACAAGAGACCCAGTACTTC
-	TRBV7-2	TRBJ1-2	-	CASSSRGGLNYGYTF	TGTGCCAGCAGCTCCCGAGGGGGACTTAACTATGGCTACACCTTC
TRBD2	TRBV5-1	TRBJ2-1	-	CASRTSGTSYNEQFF	TGCGCCAGCCGGACTAGCGGGACCTCCTACAATGAGCAGTTCTTC
-	TRBV7-9	TRBJ1-2	-	CASSVGQGMFYGYTF	TGTGCCAGCAGCGTCGGGCAGGGAATGTTCTATGGCTACACCTTC
-	TRBV6-5	TRBJ2-1	few	CASSLGNSHNEQFF	TGTGCCAGCAGCCTAGGTAATTCCCACAATGAGCAGTTCTTC